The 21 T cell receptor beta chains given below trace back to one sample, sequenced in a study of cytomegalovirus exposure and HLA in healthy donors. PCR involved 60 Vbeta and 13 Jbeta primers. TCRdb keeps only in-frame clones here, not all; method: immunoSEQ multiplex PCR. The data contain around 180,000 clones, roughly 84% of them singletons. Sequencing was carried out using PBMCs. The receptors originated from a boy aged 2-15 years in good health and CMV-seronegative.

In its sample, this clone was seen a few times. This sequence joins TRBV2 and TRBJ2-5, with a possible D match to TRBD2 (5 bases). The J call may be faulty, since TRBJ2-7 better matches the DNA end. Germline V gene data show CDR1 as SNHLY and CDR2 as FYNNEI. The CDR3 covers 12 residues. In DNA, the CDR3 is TGTGCCAGCAGGAATAGCGACTACGAGCAGTACTTC. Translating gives CASRNSDYEQYF.

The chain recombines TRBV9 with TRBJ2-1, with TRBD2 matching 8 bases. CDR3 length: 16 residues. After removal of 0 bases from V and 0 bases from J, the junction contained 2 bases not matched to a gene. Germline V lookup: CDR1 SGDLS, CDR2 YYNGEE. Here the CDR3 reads CASSVELAVSYNEQFF. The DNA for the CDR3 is TGTGCCAGCAGCGTAGAACTAGCGGTCTCCTACAATGAGCAGTTCTTC.

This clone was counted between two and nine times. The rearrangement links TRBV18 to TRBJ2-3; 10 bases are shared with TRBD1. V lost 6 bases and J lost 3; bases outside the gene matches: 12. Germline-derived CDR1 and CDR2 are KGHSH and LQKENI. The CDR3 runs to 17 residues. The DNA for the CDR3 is TGTGCCAGCTCTATCTATCGACCGGGACAGGGGACAGATACGCAGTATTTT. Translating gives CASSIYRPGQGTDTQYF.

The CDR3 DNA reads as TGTGCCAGCAGAATCGACCGGGAGAACACTGAAGCTTTCTTT. Translated: CASRIDRENTEAFF. The chain employs TRBV6-6 and TRBJ1-1; D is undetermined. From germline, CDR1 is MNHNY and CDR2 SVGAGI (reference sequence). With 6 bases removed from V and 1 base from J, the gap between germline ends came to 12 bases. CDR3 length: 14 amino acids.

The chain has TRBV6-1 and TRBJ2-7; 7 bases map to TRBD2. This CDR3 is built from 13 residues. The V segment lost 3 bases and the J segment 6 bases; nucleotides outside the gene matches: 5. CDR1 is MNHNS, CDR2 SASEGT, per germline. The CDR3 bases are TGTGCCAGCAGTGATCAGCGGGAACGCGAGCAGTACTTC. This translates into CASSDQREREQYF.

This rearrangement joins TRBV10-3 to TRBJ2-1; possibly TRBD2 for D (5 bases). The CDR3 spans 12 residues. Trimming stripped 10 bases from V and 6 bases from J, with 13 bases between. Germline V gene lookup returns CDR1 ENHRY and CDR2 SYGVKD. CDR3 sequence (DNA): TGTGCCACCTGGGGAGAGGCCAATGAGCAGTTCTTC. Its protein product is CATWGEANEQFF.

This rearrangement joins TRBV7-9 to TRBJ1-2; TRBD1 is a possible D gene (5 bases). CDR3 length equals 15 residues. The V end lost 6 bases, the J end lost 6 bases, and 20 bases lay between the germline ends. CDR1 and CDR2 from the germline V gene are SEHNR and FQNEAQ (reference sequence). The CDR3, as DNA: TGTGCCAGCAGTGGGTGGGGCGCAGATTACGATGGCTACACCTTC. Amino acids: CASSGWGADYDGYTF.

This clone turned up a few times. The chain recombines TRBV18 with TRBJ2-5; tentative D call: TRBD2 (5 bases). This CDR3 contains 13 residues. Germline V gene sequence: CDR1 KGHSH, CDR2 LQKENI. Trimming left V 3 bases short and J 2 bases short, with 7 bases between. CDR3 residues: CASSPGLQETQYF. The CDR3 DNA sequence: TGTGCCAGCTCACCCGGACTGCAAGAGACCCAGTACTTC.

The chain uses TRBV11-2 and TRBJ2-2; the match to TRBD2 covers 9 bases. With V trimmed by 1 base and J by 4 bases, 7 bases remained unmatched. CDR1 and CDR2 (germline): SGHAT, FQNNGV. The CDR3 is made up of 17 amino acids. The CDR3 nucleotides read TGTGCCAGCAGCTTAGCGCGGGGGGGGCCGGGCACCGGGGAGCTGTTTTTT. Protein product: CASSLARGGPGTGELFF.

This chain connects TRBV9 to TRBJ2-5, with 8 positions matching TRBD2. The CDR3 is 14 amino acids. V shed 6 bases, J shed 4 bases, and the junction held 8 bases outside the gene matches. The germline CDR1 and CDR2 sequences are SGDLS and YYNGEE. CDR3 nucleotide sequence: TGTGCCAGCAATCGGGAGGGCCTGGGAGAGACCCAGTACTTC. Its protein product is CASNREGLGETQYF.

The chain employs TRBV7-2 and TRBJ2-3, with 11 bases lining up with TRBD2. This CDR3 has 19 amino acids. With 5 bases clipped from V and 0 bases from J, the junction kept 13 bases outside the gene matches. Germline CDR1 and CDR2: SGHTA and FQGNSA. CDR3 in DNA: TGTGCCAGCAGCCCAGCTTGGCCGGGACTAGCGGCTAGCACAGATACGCAGTATTTT. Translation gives CASSPAWPGLAASTDTQYF.

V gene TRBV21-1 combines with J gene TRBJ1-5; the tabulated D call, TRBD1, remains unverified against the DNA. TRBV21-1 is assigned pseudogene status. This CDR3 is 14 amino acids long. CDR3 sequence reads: CASKGQGACQPQHF. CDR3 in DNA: TGTGCCAGCAAGGGACAGGGGGCTTGTCAGCCCCAGCATTTT.

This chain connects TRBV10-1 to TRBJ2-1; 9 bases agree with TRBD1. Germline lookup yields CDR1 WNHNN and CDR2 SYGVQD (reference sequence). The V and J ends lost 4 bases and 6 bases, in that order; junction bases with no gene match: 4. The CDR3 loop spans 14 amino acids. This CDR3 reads CASSGDRARNEQFF. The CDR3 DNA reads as TGCGCCAGCAGTGGGGACAGGGCTCGCAATGAGCAGTTCTTC.

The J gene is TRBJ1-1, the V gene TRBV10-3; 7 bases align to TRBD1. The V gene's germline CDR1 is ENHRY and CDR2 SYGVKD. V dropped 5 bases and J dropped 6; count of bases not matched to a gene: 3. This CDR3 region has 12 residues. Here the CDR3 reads CAISRQGSEAFF. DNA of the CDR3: TGTGCCATCAGTAGACAGGGCTCTGAAGCTTTCTTT.

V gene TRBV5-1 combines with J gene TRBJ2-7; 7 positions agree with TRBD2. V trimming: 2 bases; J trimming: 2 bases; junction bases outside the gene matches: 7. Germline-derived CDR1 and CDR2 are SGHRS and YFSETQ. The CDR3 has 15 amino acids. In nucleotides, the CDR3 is TGCGCCAGCAGCTTAAGTCCGGGGGGAGCCTACGAGCAGTACTTC. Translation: CASSLSPGGAYEQYF.

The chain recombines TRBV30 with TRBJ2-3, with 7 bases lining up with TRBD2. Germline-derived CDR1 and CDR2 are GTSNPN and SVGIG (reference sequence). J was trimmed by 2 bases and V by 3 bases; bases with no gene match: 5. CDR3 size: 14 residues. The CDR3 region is CAWRVGLSTDTQYF. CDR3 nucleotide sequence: TGTGCCTGGAGAGTGGGACTATCCACAGATACGCAGTATTTT.

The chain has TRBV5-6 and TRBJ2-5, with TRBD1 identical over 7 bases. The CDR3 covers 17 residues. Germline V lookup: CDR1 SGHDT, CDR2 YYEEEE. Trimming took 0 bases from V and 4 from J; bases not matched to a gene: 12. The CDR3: CASSLGQGPFTGETQYF. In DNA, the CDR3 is TGTGCCAGCAGCTTGGGACAGGGCCCTTTCACGGGAGAGACCCAGTACTTC.

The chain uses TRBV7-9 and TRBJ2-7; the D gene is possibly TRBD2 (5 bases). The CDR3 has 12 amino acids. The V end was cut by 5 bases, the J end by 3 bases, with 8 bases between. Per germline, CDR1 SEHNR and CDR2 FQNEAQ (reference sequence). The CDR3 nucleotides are TGTGCCAGCAGCGCTACTAGCTACGAGCAGTACGTC. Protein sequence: CASSATSYEQYV.

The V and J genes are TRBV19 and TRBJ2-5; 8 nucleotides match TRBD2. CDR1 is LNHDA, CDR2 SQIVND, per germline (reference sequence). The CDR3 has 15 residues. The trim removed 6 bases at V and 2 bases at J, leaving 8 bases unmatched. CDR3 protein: CASRRNGGAQETQYF. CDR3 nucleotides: TGTGCCAGTAGGAGGAACGGGGGGGCGCAAGAGACCCAGTACTTC. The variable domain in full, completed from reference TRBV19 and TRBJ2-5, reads DGGITQSPKYLFRKEGQNVTLSCEQNLNHDAMYWYRQDPGQGLRLIYYSQIVNDFQKGDIAEGYSVSREKKESFPLTVTSAQKNPTAFYLCASRRNGGAQETQYFGPGTRLLVL.

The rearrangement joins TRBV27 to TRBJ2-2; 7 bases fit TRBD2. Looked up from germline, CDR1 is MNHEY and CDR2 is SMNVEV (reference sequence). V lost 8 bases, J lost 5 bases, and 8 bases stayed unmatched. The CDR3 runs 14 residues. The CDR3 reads CASSWRERTGELFF. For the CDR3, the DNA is TGTGCCAGCTCCTGGCGGGAGAGAACCGGGGAGCTGTTTTTT.

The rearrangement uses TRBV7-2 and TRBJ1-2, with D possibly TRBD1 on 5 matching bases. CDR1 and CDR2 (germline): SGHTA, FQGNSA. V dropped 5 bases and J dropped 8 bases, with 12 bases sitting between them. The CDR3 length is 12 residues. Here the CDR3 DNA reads TGTGCCAGCAGCCCCGGTGGGGCCGGCTACACCTTC. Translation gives CASSPGGAGYTF.